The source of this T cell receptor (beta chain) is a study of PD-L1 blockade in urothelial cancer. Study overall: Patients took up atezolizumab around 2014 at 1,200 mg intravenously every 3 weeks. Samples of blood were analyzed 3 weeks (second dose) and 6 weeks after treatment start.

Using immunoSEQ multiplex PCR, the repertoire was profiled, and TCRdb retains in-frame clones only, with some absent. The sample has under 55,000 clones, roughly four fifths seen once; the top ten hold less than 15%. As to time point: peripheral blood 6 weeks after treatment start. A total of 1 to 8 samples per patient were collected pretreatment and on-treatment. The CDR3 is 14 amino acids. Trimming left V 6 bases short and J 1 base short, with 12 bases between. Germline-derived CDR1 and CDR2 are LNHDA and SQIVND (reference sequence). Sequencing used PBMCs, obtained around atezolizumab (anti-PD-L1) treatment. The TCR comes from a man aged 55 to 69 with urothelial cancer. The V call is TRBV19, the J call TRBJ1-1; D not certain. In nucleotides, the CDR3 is TGTGCCAGTAGGGCCCACGGAGGGAACACTGAAGCTTTCTTT. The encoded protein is CASRAHGGNTEAFF.